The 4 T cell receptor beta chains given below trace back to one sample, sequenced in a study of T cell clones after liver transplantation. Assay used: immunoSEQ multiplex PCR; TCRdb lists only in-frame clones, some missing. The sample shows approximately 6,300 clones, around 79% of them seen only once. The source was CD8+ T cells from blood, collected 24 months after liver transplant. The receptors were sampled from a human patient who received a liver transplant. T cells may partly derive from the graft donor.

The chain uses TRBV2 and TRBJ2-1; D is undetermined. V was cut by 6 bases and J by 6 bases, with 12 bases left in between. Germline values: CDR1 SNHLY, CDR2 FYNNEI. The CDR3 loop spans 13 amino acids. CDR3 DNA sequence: TGTGCCAGCAGGGGTGGGGTGATCAATGAGCAGTTCTTC. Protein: CASRGGVINEQFF.

The CDR3 coding sequence is TGTGCCAGCAGCGTATCCTTCCTGAGCTCCTACGAGCAGTACTTC. Translated: CASSVSFLSSYEQYF. The V and J genes are TRBV9 and TRBJ2-7; no firm D call. The germline V gene has CDR1 SGDLS and CDR2 YYNGEE. Trimming shortened V by 1 base and J by 0 bases, and 11 bases separated the two germline ends. CDR3 length: 15 amino acids.

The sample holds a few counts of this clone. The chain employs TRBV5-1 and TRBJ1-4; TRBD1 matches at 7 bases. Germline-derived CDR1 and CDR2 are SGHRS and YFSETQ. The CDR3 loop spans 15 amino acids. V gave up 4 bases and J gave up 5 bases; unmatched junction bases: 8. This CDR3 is CASSAPGQPNEKLFF. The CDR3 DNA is TGCGCCAGCAGCGCTCCGGGACAGCCAAATGAAAAACTGTTTTTT.

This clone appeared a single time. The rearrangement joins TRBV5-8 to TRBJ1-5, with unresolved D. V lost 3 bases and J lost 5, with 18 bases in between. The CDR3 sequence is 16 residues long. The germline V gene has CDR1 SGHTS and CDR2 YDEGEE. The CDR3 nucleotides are TGTGCCAGCAGCTCGTTAAGGCGACACACTGATCAGCCCCAGCATTTT. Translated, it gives CASSSLRRHTDQPQHF.